A selection of T cell receptor beta chains follows, all from one sample in a study of blood T cell repertoires in COVID-19. TCRdb's table, derived via immunoSEQ multiplex PCR, lists solely in-frame clones and lacks some. The table has 200,000 to 250,000 clones, 84% seen once. The specimen was peripheral blood. The receptors originated from an elderly woman with active or convalescent COVID-19. Each CDR3 is given with its conserved first and last residue. Each record gives: J gene, V gene, D gene, clone size, CDR3 DNA, CDR3 protein. The D gene is left open where the match is weak. A row's size may be missing; if present it is once, few, many or a size class.

J: TRBJ1-3; V: TRBV30; D: NA; size: few; DNA: TGTGCCTGGAGTGGACGGGCAGGGTACTCTGGAAACACCATATATTTT; CDR3: CAWSGRAGYSGNTIYF
J: TRBJ2-7; V: TRBV28; D: TRBD1; size: NA; DNA: TGTGCCAGCAGCCTTCCTGGACAGGTGTTTTACGAGCAGTACTTC; CDR3: CASSLPGQVFYEQYF
J: TRBJ2-1; V: TRBV6-2/TRBV6-3; D: NA; size: NA; DNA: TGTGCCAGCAGTTATTTCCCGGAGAATGAGCAGTTCTTC; CDR3: CASSYFPENEQFF
J: TRBJ2-7; V: TRBV6-2/TRBV6-3; D: NA; size: once; DNA: TGTGCCAGCAGTTTTTCGTCCGAGCAGTACTTC; CDR3: CASSFSSEQYF
J: TRBJ2-7; V: TRBV4-2; D: NA; size: few; DNA: TGTGCCAGCAGCCAAGTCTACAGTATCTCCTACGAGCAGTACTTC; CDR3: CASSQVYSISYEQYF
J: TRBJ1-5; V: TRBV4-2; D: NA; size: NA; DNA: TGTGCCAGCAGCCAAGATCCGTATAGCAATCAGCCCCAGCATTTT; CDR3: CASSQDPYSNQPQHF
J: TRBJ1-2; V: TRBV12-3/TRBV12-4; D: NA; size: few; DNA: TGTGCCAGCAGTCGGGACACCTATGGCTACACCTTC; CDR3: CASSRDTYGYTF
J: TRBJ2-3; V: TRBV4-2; D: TRBD1; size: NA; DNA: TGTGCCAGCAGCCAAGATGCCCCGGGACAGGGCATCACAGATACGCAGTATTTT; CDR3: CASSQDAPGQGITDTQYF
J: TRBJ1-3; V: TRBV11-3; D: NA; size: NA; DNA: TGTGCCAGCAGCCGTTTTTTGACTAACTCTGGAAACACCATATATTTT; CDR3: CASSRFLTNSGNTIYF
J: TRBJ2-7; V: TRBV11-1; D: TRBD2; size: few; DNA: TGTGCCAGCAGCTTGGCGGCGGGGGGGAGCAACGAGCAGTACTTC; CDR3: CASSLAAGGSNEQYF
J: TRBJ1-1; V: TRBV30; D: NA; size: NA; DNA: TGTGCCTGGAGATCGCAGGGAATCACTGAAGCTTTCTTT; CDR3: CAWRSQGITEAFF
J: TRBJ2-3; V: TRBV18; D: TRBD2; size: NA; DNA: TGTGCCAGCTCACAACTAGCGGGAGGGCAAGGCACAGATACGCAGTATTTT; CDR3: CASSQLAGGQGTDTQYF